The T cell receptor beta chain described here comes from a study of blood T cell repertoires in COVID-19. The wider study: The United States, Italy and Spain supplied acute and convalescent COVID-19 samples. T cells, B-cell-depleted T cells, or PBMCs supplied cDNA or gDNA.

Germline V gives CDR1 SQVTM, CDR2 ANQGSEA. This CDR3 has 13 amino acids. V dropped 4 bases and J dropped 2; count of bases not matched to a gene: 4. In the source study's methods: Estimation of nucleated cell counts relied on the amplification of reference gene primers. TCRdb's table, derived via immunoSEQ multiplex PCR, lists solely in-frame clones and lacks some. V and J calls and clone size are as listed in that table; D and trimming were resolved from the DNA. The table shows about 210,000 clones, with 70% to 90% occurring only once. Sequencing was carried out using peripheral blood. The chain has TRBV29-1 and TRBJ2-7, with 8 positions matching TRBD1. The source is a man aged 35-49 years with acute or convalescent COVID-19. The DNA for the CDR3 is TGCAGCGTTGTGACAGGGGAAACCTACGAGCAGTACTTC. Amino acid sequence: CSVVTGETYEQYF.